The 31 T cell receptor beta chains below all came from one sample that was sequenced in a study of T cells in Graves' hyperthyroidism and ophthalmopathy. Amplification of TCR beta CDR3 regions was performed using RNA transcripts as template. First-round RT-PCR of the TCR CDR3 relied on the HTBI primer set. In TCRdb, the multiplex PCR reads were re-called with MiXCR into one record per CDR3 protein. The table records a few hundred thousand distinct CDR3 sequences, about 45% of them present only once. Material: peripheral blood or thyroid tissue (not recorded which). The receptors were gathered from a woman under 30 with Graves' hyperthyroidism.

As concerns this clonotype: A much larger clone sits a single nucleotide away, making a read error possible. The rearrangement uses TRBV20-1 and TRBJ1-2; tentative D call: TRBD1 (5 bases). V lost 2 bases and J lost 6, with 16 bases in between. Germline loops: CDR1 DFQATT, CDR2 SNEGSKA (reference sequence). The CDR3 totals 14 residues. Written as DNA, the CDR3 is TGCAGTGCTAGATTAGGGCCTAGGGGCGATGGCTACACCTTC. Its translation: CSARLGPRGDGYTF.

The CDR3 DNA sequence: TGTGCCAGCAGTCTCGCTTCGGCCAGCGATCAGCCCCAGCATTTT. Translation gives CASSLASASDQPQHF. The chain carries TRBV7-9 and TRBJ1-5; no definite D call. Germline-derived CDR1 and CDR2 are SEHNR and FQNEAQ (reference sequence). The V and J ends lost 6 bases and 5 bases respectively, with 17 bases between them. CDR3 length equals 15 residues. Full variable domain (missing parts from reference TRBV7-9 and TRBJ1-5): DTGVSQNPRHKITKRGQNVTFRCDPISEHNRLYWYRQTLGQGPEFLTYFQNEAQLEKSRLLSDRFSAERPKGSFSTLEIQRTEQGDSAMYLCASSLASASDQPQHFGDGTRLSIL.

With respect to this clonotype: A much larger clone lies a single base off, so this may be a read error. This rearrangement joins TRBV29-1 to TRBJ1-2, with unresolved D. V was cut by 5 bases and J by 7 bases, with 17 bases left in between. The CDR3 covers 13 residues. Germline V gene data show CDR1 as SQVTM and CDR2 as ANQGSEA. CDR3 amino acids: CSVQRAATGGYTF. DNA for the CDR3: TGCAGCGTTCAACGGGCCGCGACGGGTGGCTACACCTTC. Full variable domain (missing parts from reference TRBV29-1 and TRBJ1-2): SAVISQKPSRDICQRGTSLTIQCQVDSQVTMMFWYRQQPGQSLTLIATANQGSEATYESGFVIDKFPISRPNLTFSTLTVSNMSPEDSSIYLCSVQRAATGGYTFGSGTRLTVV.

In this sample, this clonotype turned up a few times. The gene calls are TRBV7-2 and TRBJ1-2, with D perhaps TRBD1 (5 bases). Trimming took 5 bases from V and 3 from J, leaving 13 bases between them. The germline V gene has CDR1 SGHTA and CDR2 FQGNSA. This CDR3 spans 14 amino acids. For the CDR3, the DNA is TGTGCCAGCAGCAAAGCGGGGACGGACTATGGCTACACCTTC. Translation: CASSKAGTDYGYTF.

A word on this clonotype: Germline and junction disagree at one end, which may indicate a read error. The rearrangement joins TRBV25-1 to TRBJ2-2, with 10 bases matching TRBD2. This CDR3 region has 18 residues. Germline-derived CDR1 and CDR2 are MGHDK and SYGVNS. The chain's CDR3 is CASSQFVSGRAGTGELFF. CDR3 bases: TGCGCCAGCAGCCAATTCGTGAGCGGGAGGGCAGGCACCGGGGAGCTGTTTTTT. The complete variable domain, with remaining parts taken from reference TRBV25-1 and TRBJ2-2, reads EADIYQTPRYLVIGTGKKITLECSQTMGHDKMYWYQQDPGMELHLIHYSYGVNSTEKGDLSSESTVSRIRTEHFPLTLESARPSHTSQYLCASSQFVSGRAGTGELFFGEGSRLTVL.

In its sample, this clonotype was seen a few times. This chain joins TRBV7-2 and TRBJ2-5; D is perhaps TRBD1 or TRBD2 (5 bases each). The CDR3 is 13 amino acids. V was trimmed by 1 base and J by 9 bases, leaving 12 bases between them. The V gene's germline CDR1 is SGHTA and CDR2 FQGNSA. The CDR3 spells CASSLGGSGPQYF. Written as DNA, the CDR3 is TGTGCCAGCAGCTTAGGGGGGTCGGGCCCCCAGTACTTC.

In its sample, this clonotype was seen a few times. The chain joins TRBV7-3 to TRBJ2-2; the match to TRBD1 covers 8 bases. With V trimmed by 5 bases and J by 3 bases, 5 bases remained unmatched. The CDR3 runs to 15 residues. Germline values: CDR1 SGHTA, CDR2 FQGTGA. This CDR3 is CASSGQGDHTGELFF. DNA for the CDR3: TGTGCCAGCAGCGGACAGGGCGACCACACCGGGGAGCTGTTTTTT.

Details on this clonotype: One end of the junction varies from germline; a read error may be responsible. V gene TRBV2 combines with J gene TRBJ2-7, with TRBD1 as a possible D gene (6 bases). This CDR3 spans 12 amino acids. In germline, CDR1 is SNHLY, CDR2 FYNNEI. CDR3 in amino acids: CASRKFRDNQQF. The CDR3 nucleotides are TGTGCCAGCAGGAAATTCCGGGACAATCAACAATTC.

This chain links TRBV4-3 with TRBJ2-7; 11 bases line up with TRBD2. The germline gives CDR1 LGHNA, CDR2 YSLEER. This CDR3 comprises 16 residues. Trimming at V came to 4 bases and at J to 0 bases, leaving 5 bases not matched to a gene. The CDR3 sequence: CASSRGTSGFSYEQYF. The CDR3 bases are TGCGCCAGCAGCCGTGGGACTAGCGGATTCTCCTACGAGCAGTACTTC.

The chain is built from TRBV12-3 or TRBV12-4 and TRBJ1-1; D uncertain. Trimming pared 3 bases from V and 0 bases from J, leaving 11 bases between. CDR3 size: 15 residues. The CDR3, as DNA: TGTGCCAGCAGTTTGGGGTCACAGATGAACACTGAAGCTTTCTTT. It encodes CASSLGSQMNTEAFF.

With regard to this clonotype: This may be a read error: a much more frequent sequence differs by one nucleotide. The chain employs TRBV29-1 and TRBJ2-7; D is ambiguous. The CDR3 covers 11 residues. V lost 4 bases to trimming and J lost 3 bases, with 7 bases between them. Germline lookup yields CDR1 SQVTM and CDR2 ANQGSEA. CDR3 coding DNA: TGCAGCGTTGCCTCCAACTACGAGCAGTACTTC. Residues: CSVASNYEQYF.

This clonotype showed up just a few times. The V gene is TRBV7-9, the J gene TRBJ1-2; 8 positions match TRBD1. The V gene's germline CDR1 is SEHNR and CDR2 FQNEAQ (reference sequence). V trimming: 4 bases; J trimming: 4 bases; junction bases outside the gene matches: 5. The CDR3 is made up of 14 amino acids. The chain's CDR3 is CASSSQTGAYGYTF. CDR3 sequence (DNA): TGTGCCAGCAGCTCCCAGACAGGGGCCTATGGCTACACCTTC.

This clonotype was detected ten times or more. This chain links TRBV7-8 with TRBJ1-6; unclear D gene. Germline CDR1 SGHVS, CDR2 FQNEAQ. The CDR3 runs to 14 residues. V was clipped by 10 bases and J by 0 bases, with 10 bases between them. This chain's CDR3 is CAIRESSYNSPLHF. In DNA, the CDR3 is TGTGCCATAAGGGAGAGCTCCTATAATTCACCCCTCCACTTT. Filled out from reference TRBV7-8 and TRBJ1-6, the complete variable domain reads GAGVSQSPRYKVAKRGQDVALRCDPISGHVSLFWYQQALGQGPEFLTYFQNEAQLDKSGLPSDRFFAERPEGSVSTLKIQRTQQEDSAVYLCAIRESSYNSPLHFGNGTRLTVT.

This clonotype was recorded a few times. CDR3: CASSSRGGGNQPQHF. CDR3 DNA: TGTGCCAGCAGCTCCCGAGGAGGCGGCAATCAGCCCCAGCATTTT. V gene TRBV7-2 combines with J gene TRBJ1-5, with D uncertain. Trimming pared 4 bases from V and 2 bases from J, leaving 12 bases between. The length of the CDR3 is 15 residues. Germline V lookup: CDR1 SGHTA, CDR2 FQGNSA.

This chain joins TRBV2 and TRBJ1-5; D unclear. The V end was cut by 4 bases, the J end by 14 bases, with 18 bases between. Germline loops: CDR1 SNHLY, CDR2 FYNNEI. This CDR3 is 13 amino acids long. The CDR3, as DNA: TGTGCCAGCAGTGGGACTAGCGGAAGCTACGAGCATTTT. Translating it yields CASSGTSGSYEHF.

CDR3 sequence reads: CASSQKLGATSSYEQYF. In nucleotides, the CDR3 is TGCGCCAGCAGCCAGAAGCTGGGGGCGACTAGCTCCTACGAGCAGTACTTC. J is TRBJ2-7 and V is TRBV4-3; possibly TRBD1 or TRBD2 for D (6 bases each). The germline CDR1 and CDR2 sequences are LGHNA and YSLEER. The CDR3 contains 17 residues. Trimming stripped 3 bases from V and 0 bases from J, with 18 bases between.

This clonotype has ten or more counts. The V gene is TRBV10-3, the J gene TRBJ1-1; 8 bases match TRBD1. V dropped 0 bases and J dropped 1; count of bases not matched to a gene: 10. Germline V gene data show CDR1 as ENHRY and CDR2 as SYGVKD. This CDR3 is built from 18 residues. The CDR3, as DNA: TGTGCCATCAGTGAGTCAAGCAGGGGGCTTAATCGGAACACTGAAGCTTTCTTT. It is translated as CAISESSRGLNRNTEAFF.

The chain couples TRBV20-1 to TRBJ2-7, with D tentatively TRBD1 (6 bases). The V and J ends lost 6 bases and 3 bases respectively, with 18 bases between them. The CDR3 consists of 14 residues. Germline CDR1 and CDR2: DFQATT and SNEGSKA (reference sequence). The CDR3 sequence is CSARGRRNFYEQYF. The CDR3 DNA is TGCAGTGCCAGGGGCAGGAGAAACTTCTACGAGCAGTACTTC.

This clonotype was recorded only once. This sequence joins TRBV11-1 and TRBJ2-1; D uncertain. This CDR3 has 14 residues. From germline, CDR1 is SGHAT and CDR2 FQDESV (reference sequence). V was cut by 0 bases and J by 4 bases, with 7 bases left in between. CDR3 sequence (DNA): TGTGCCAGCAGCTTAGCTTTTAGTTACAATGAGCAGTTCTTC. This codes for CASSLAFSYNEQFF.

The chain uses TRBV10-3 and TRBJ2-7; D remains unclear. Trimming left V 3 bases short and J 3 bases short, with 6 bases between. This CDR3 has 12 amino acids. CDR1 is ENHRY, CDR2 SYGVKD, per germline. Written as DNA, the CDR3 is TGTGCCATCAGTGACACAGTCTACGAGCAGTACTTC. Translation gives CAISDTVYEQYF.

Regarding this clonotype: The CDR3 end shows no conserved phenylalanine or tryptophan, and so a read error is likely. It is unclear where the CDR3 begins or ends on the DNA, so no DNA is shown, and the CDR3 is as TCRdb lists it. This rearrangement joins TRBV29-1 to TRBJ2-6; TRBD1 was called by the table and not checked on the DNA. With termini counted, the CDR3 has 10 amino acids. The germline V gene encodes CDR1 SQVTM and CDR2 ANQGSEA. The CDR3 reads CSVLDRNRTS.

This clonotype was counted a single time. One end of the junction varies from germline; a read error may be responsible. The J gene is TRBJ2-2, the V gene TRBV7-9; possibly TRBD2 for D (5 bases). CDR1 is SEHNR and CDR2 is FQNEAQ in the germline V gene (reference sequence). The CDR3 has 13 amino acids. The CDR3 is CASSLVIAGELFF. CDR3 DNA: TGTGCCAGCAGCTTAGTCATAGCCGGGGAGCTGTTCTTT.

The V call is TRBV10-3, the J call TRBJ1-2; D call uncertain. V gave up 1 base and J gave up 1 base, with 10 bases separating them. Germline CDR1 ENHRY, CDR2 SYGVKD. This CDR3 has 15 residues. The CDR3 region has the DNA TGTGCCATCAGTGAGTTAATGGGAATTAACTATGGCTACACCTTC. It yields the protein CAISELMGINYGYTF.

This chain links TRBV5-1 with TRBJ1-1; D remains unclear. V was cut by 5 bases and J by 0 bases, with 8 bases left in between. In germline, CDR1 is SGHRS, CDR2 YFSETQ. This CDR3 contains 13 residues. This CDR3 reads CASRVRLNTEAFF. The CDR3 DNA follows: TGCGCCAGCAGGGTTAGGCTGAACACTGAAGCTTTCTTT.

About this clonotype: This may stem from a read error, because a much larger clone lies one nucleotide away. The chain links TRBV24-1 to TRBJ2-7, with a possible D match to TRBD1 (5 bases). The CDR3 spans 14 residues. The germline V gene encodes CDR1 KGHDR and CDR2 SFDVKD. CDR3 DNA sequence: TGTGCCACCAGTGATGCCAGGGAATCCTACGGGCAGTACTTC. Its protein is CATSDARESYGQYF.

The chain has TRBV2 and TRBJ2-5, with D possibly matching TRBD1 (6 bases). Trimming cost V 8 bases and J 2 bases, with 18 bases left between them. This CDR3 is 15 amino acids long. CDR1 SNHLY and CDR2 FYNNEI come from the germline V gene. Here the CDR3 reads CASALERTAQETQYF. In DNA, the CDR3 is TGTGCCAGCGCCCTAGAGAGGACAGCACAAGAGACCCAGTACTTC.

The J gene is TRBJ1-4, the V gene TRBV7-9, with D possibly matching TRBD1 (6 bases). CDR3 length: 16 residues. The germline V and J ends were trimmed by 0 bases and 8 bases, with 16 bases remaining between them. The V gene's germline CDR1 is SEHNR and CDR2 FQNEAQ (reference sequence). CDR3 protein: CASSLAFWGRWEKLFF. The CDR3 DNA sequence: TGTGCCAGCAGCTTAGCTTTTTGGGGGCGTTGGGAAAAACTGTTTTTT.

Regarding this clonotype: The junction does not match germline at one end; this may be a read error. The chain employs TRBV10-3 and TRBJ1-1; D is unresolved. Germline assignment: CDR1 ENHRY and CDR2 SYGVKD. The CDR3 spans 14 residues. CDR3: CASSYRIEITEAFF. Written as DNA, the CDR3 is TGTGCCAGCAGTTACCGGATAGAAATAACTGAAGCTTTCTTT.

In this sample, this clonotype turned up many times. V is TRBV2 and J is TRBJ1-2; a possible D gene is TRBD1 (5 bases). Germline CDR1 reads SNHLY; CDR2 reads FYNNEI. V lost 7 bases and J lost 8, with 14 bases in between. The CDR3 length is 12 residues. Here the CDR3 DNA reads TGTGCCAGCAAGCCAGGGTTAGGAGGCTACACCTTC. Its translation is CASKPGLGGYTF. Full variable domain (rest looked up from reference TRBV2 and TRBJ1-2): EPEVTQTPSHQVTQMGQEVILRCVPISNHLYFYWYRQILGQKVEFLVSFYNNEISEKSEIFDDQFSVERPDGSNFTLKIRSTKLEDSAMYFCASKPGLGGYTFGSGTRLTVV.

Note on this clonotype: It may be a read error: a sequence one base away is much more abundant. J is TRBJ1-4 and V is TRBV24-1; 9 nucleotides align to TRBD1. The V and J ends lost 5 bases and 8 bases, in that order; junction bases with no gene match: 11. The CDR3 totals 16 residues. Per the germline V gene, CDR1 is KGHDR and CDR2 is SFDVKD. DNA for the CDR3: TGTGCCACCAGTGGCGCCCGAACAGGGGGCGGCGAAAAACTGTTTTTT. It specifies CATSGARTGGGEKLFF.

This clonotype appeared once. The chain is built from TRBV22-1 and TRBJ1-2. TRBV22-1 is marked as a pseudogene. This CDR3 has 10 amino acids. The CDR3 protein is CPGSSYGYTF. The DNA for the CDR3 is TGTCCTGGGAGTTCCTATGGCTACACCTTC.